What follows are 8 T cell receptor beta chains derived from one specimen sequenced in a study of shared clonotypes between healthy human individuals. The method was immunoSEQ multiplex PCR; TCRdb's version includes in-frame clones alone and lacks a portion of them. The sample has over a million clones; approximately 76% are singletons. The sequenced sample consisted of memory CD4+ T cells sorted from blood. The subset denotes: CD45RA-negative fraction. The receptors here all came from a man aged 18 to 29 in good health.

The chain recombines TRBV15 with TRBJ2-5, with D unclear. CDR3 size: 15 residues. V shed 0 bases and J shed 2 bases, with 10 bases lying between them. CDR1 is LNHNV and CDR2 is YYDKDF in the germline V gene (reference sequence). The CDR3 DNA sequence: TGTGCCACCAGCAGAGATGGTAAAAAACAAGAGACCCAGTACTTC. It encodes CATSRDGKKQETQYF.

The CDR3 protein is CASSRGDRGEQYF. DNA of the CDR3: TGTGCCAGCAGTAGAGGGGACAGGGGAGAGCAGTACTTC. The rearrangement joins TRBV6-5 to TRBJ2-7, with 10 nucleotides matching TRBD1. Germline CDR1 is MNHEY and CDR2 is SVGAGI. CDR3 size: 13 residues. V trimming: 5 bases; J trimming: 7 bases; junction bases outside the gene matches: 5.

In this sample, this clone turned up a few times. J is TRBJ2-5 and V is TRBV19; possibly TRBD1 or TRBD2 for D (5 bases each). The germline V gene encodes CDR1 LNHDA and CDR2 SQIVND (reference sequence). The germline V and J ends were trimmed by 3 bases and 1 base, with 21 bases remaining between them. The CDR3 covers 18 residues. The CDR3 here is CASSIIRGGNSPQETQYF. For the CDR3, the DNA is TGTGCCAGTAGTATTATTCGGGGCGGAAATAGCCCCCAAGAGACCCAGTACTTC.

The chain joins TRBV10-2 to TRBJ1-6; a weak D match, TRBD1 (6 bases). Trimming left V 2 bases short and J 7 bases short, with 18 bases between. The length of the CDR3 is 17 residues. Germline-derived CDR1 and CDR2 are WSHSY and SAAADI. The CDR3 coding sequence is TGCGCCAGCAGTGAGAGGGGGAGGGGGGGTGCAAATTCACCCCTCCACTTT. Translating it yields CASSERGRGGANSPLHF.

The rearrangement uses TRBV5-6 and TRBJ1-4; D gene unclear. V gave up 0 bases and J gave up 7 bases, with 10 bases separating them. Germline loops: CDR1 SGHDT, CDR2 YYEEEE. The CDR3 contains 14 residues. CDR3 DNA: TGTGCCAGCAGCTTGGGACAATTGGCTGAAAAACTGTTTTTT. As protein: CASSLGQLAEKLFF.

This clone was recorded only once. The chain employs TRBV6-5 and TRBJ2-1; 9 nucleotides match TRBD2. Germline CDR1 and CDR2: MNHEY and SVGAGI. CDR3 size: 15 residues. V was clipped by 4 bases and J by 2 bases; unmatched bases: 3. The CDR3 reads CASSSRGGPYNEQFF. CDR3 DNA: TGTGCCAGCAGTTCGCGGGGGGGCCCCTACAATGAGCAGTTCTTC.

The V call is TRBV15, the J call TRBJ1-1; D remains ambiguous. Looked up from germline, CDR1 is LNHNV and CDR2 is YYDKDF (reference sequence). The germline V and J ends were trimmed by 8 bases and 4 bases, with 11 bases remaining between them. The CDR3 loop spans 12 amino acids. The chain's CDR3 is CATAVGPTEAFF. The CDR3 DNA reads as TGTGCCACCGCCGTCGGACCCACTGAAGCTTTCTTT.

The chain joins TRBV11-3 to TRBJ2-3, with TRBD1 as a possible D gene (6 bases). The V and J ends lost 5 bases and 7 bases respectively, with 10 bases between them. The CDR3 covers 12 residues. Germline CDR1 and CDR2: SGHNT and YENEEA. CDR3 nucleotide sequence: TGTGCCAGCAGCAACGGACAGAATACGCAGTATTTT. Translated: CASSNGQNTQYF.